The 29 T cell receptor beta chains presented below share a single source sample, sequenced in a study of cytomegalovirus exposure and HLA in healthy donors. Vbeta (60) and Jbeta (13) primers were used in the PCR. Method: immunoSEQ multiplex PCR; TCRdb's copy keeps in-frame clones and lacks some. This sample has roughly 120,000 clones, with 65% to 75% found just once. Sequencing used PBMCs. The receptors were gathered from a woman in her 50s in good health and CMV-seropositive.

J is TRBJ1-1 and V is TRBV11-3; D is unresolved. V was cut by 5 bases and J by 4 bases, with 11 bases left in between. This CDR3 region has 13 residues. Germline V gene sequence: CDR1 SGHNT, CDR2 YENEEA. The CDR3 protein is CASSGYSSTEAFF. The CDR3 coding sequence is TGTGCCAGCAGCGGTTACAGCAGCACTGAAGCTTTCTTT. Drawing the rest from reference TRBV11-3 and TRBJ1-1, the complete variable domain is EAGVVQSPRYKIIEKKQPVAFWCNPISGHNTLYWYLQNLGQGPELLIRYENEEAVDDSQLPKDRFSAERLKGVDSTLKIQPAELGDSAVYLCASSGYSSTEAFFGQGTRLTVV.

CDR3 amino acids: CASSLASETGGDTGELFF. CDR3 bases: TGCGCCAGCAGCTTGGCATCGGAGACAGGGGGCGACACCGGGGAGCTGTTTTTT. The V and J genes are TRBV5-1 and TRBJ2-2, with TRBD1 matching over 10 bases. V lost 0 bases to trimming and J lost 3 bases; unmatched junction nucleotides: 8. The germline CDR1 and CDR2 sequences are SGHRS and YFSETQ. The CDR3 spans 18 residues.

This chain uses TRBV7-6 with TRBJ2-5; TRBD1 matches at 9 bases. V lost 1 base, J lost 11 bases, and 2 bases stayed unmatched. The CDR3 is 12 residues long. From germline, CDR1 is SGHVS and CDR2 FNYEAQ. In DNA form, the CDR3 reads TGTGCCAGCAGCTTAGGGGACAGGGAGCAGTACTTC. Translated, it gives CASSLGDREQYF.

This chain uses TRBV4-1 with TRBJ1-3; maybe TRBD1 (6 bases). Trimming left V 5 bases short and J 0 bases short, with 20 bases between. Germline-derived CDR1 and CDR2 are MGHRA and YSYEKL. The CDR3 length is 18 residues. The CDR3 region is CASSVESWDTFSGNTIYF. The DNA of the CDR3 is TGCGCCAGCAGCGTAGAGAGTTGGGACACCTTCTCTGGAAACACCATATATTTT.

The J gene is TRBJ2-2, the V gene TRBV5-1; D is perhaps TRBD1 (5 bases). The CDR3 length is 15 residues. V lost 4 bases and J lost 3, with 13 bases in between. Germline CDR1 is SGHRS and CDR2 is YFSETQ. CDR3 residues: CASSKGIGDTGELFF. In DNA, the CDR3 is TGCGCCAGCAGCAAAGGCATAGGGGACACCGGGGAGCTGTTTTTT.

V is TRBV6-6 and J is TRBJ2-2, with unresolved D. There are 14 residues in the CDR3. The V and J ends lost 8 bases and 3 bases respectively, with 13 bases between them. Germline V lookup: CDR1 MNHNY, CDR2 SVGAGI (reference sequence). CDR3 residues: CASVAVPDTGELFF. CDR3 nucleotide sequence: TGTGCCAGCGTCGCAGTCCCAGACACCGGGGAGCTGTTTTTT.

The V call is TRBV27, the J call TRBJ2-7, with a weak D call TRBD1 (6 bases). Germline V gene lookup returns CDR1 MNHEY and CDR2 SMNVEV (reference sequence). The CDR3 covers 16 residues. Trimming took 5 bases from V and 4 from J, leaving 21 bases between them. In nucleotides, the CDR3 is TGTGCCAGCAGTATACTTTTCTCGGGACATTTGTACGAGCAGTACTTC. Protein: CASSILFSGHLYEQYF.

The J gene is TRBJ1-1, the V gene TRBV5-5; D is uncertain. With 3 bases removed from V and 4 bases from J, the gap between germline ends came to 13 bases. This CDR3 contains 14 residues. Germline assignment: CDR1 SGHKS and CDR2 YYEKEE (reference sequence). CDR3 region: CASSWASVGTEAFF. CDR3 coding DNA: TGTGCCAGCAGCTGGGCGTCGGTAGGCACTGAAGCTTTCTTT.

This clone was observed a few times. The chain is built from TRBV27 and TRBJ2-7, with a weak D call TRBD2 (5 bases). Germline V gene lookup returns CDR1 MNHEY and CDR2 SMNVEV (reference sequence). The CDR3 sequence is 13 residues long. V lost 7 bases to trimming and J lost 0 bases, with 10 bases between them. CDR3 sequence reads: CASTSGNSYEQYF. The CDR3, as DNA: TGTGCCAGCACCTCCGGGAACTCCTACGAGCAGTACTTC.

The chain has TRBV29-1 and TRBJ2-7; D gene uncertain. CDR3 length: 11 amino acids. Germline V gene lookup returns CDR1 SQVTM and CDR2 ANQGSEA. V was clipped by 4 bases and J by 6 bases, with 10 bases between them. CDR3 residues: CSVGFTAEQYF. In nucleotides, the CDR3 is TGCAGCGTTGGATTCACTGCCGAGCAGTACTTC.

This clone was seen once. The V and J genes are TRBV19 and TRBJ2-7; TRBD1 agrees at 7 bases. J gave up 3 bases and V 10 bases, and 9 bases lay outside the gene matches. CDR3 length: 13 residues. Germline V lookup: CDR1 LNHDA, CDR2 SQIVND (reference sequence). In DNA, the CDR3 is TGTGCCACCCGGGACAGACGAAACTACGAGCAGTACTTC. Its protein product is CATRDRRNYEQYF.

This clone turned up a few times. V usage is TRBV15 and J usage is TRBJ2-7; 7 bases map to TRBD1. Per germline, CDR1 LNHNV and CDR2 YYDKDF (reference sequence). CDR3 length equals 14 residues. The V segment lost 2 bases and the J segment 6 bases; nucleotides outside the gene matches: 7. The CDR3 coding sequence is TGTGCCACCAGCAGACGCGTGACAGGGTCCGAGCAGTACTTC. Translated, it gives CATSRRVTGSEQYF.

The rearrangement joins TRBV6-5 to TRBJ1-2, with TRBD1 identical over 7 bases. There are 13 residues in the CDR3. Unmatched junction bases numbered 4, after V lost 6 bases and J lost 3 bases. Germline V CDR1 and CDR2: MNHEY, SVGAGI. The CDR3 here is CASSPQGDYGYTF. CDR3 DNA: TGTGCCAGCAGCCCGCAGGGGGACTATGGCTACACCTTC.

V and J are TRBV2 and TRBJ2-5; TRBD2 matches at 10 bases. The V gene end was trimmed by 3 bases and the J gene end by 7 bases; junction bases not matched to a gene: 8. There are 15 residues in the CDR3. The germline CDR1 and CDR2 sequences are SNHLY and FYNNEI. The CDR3, as DNA: TGTGCCAGCAGTGAGATAGCGGGAGGCTTGGGGACCCAGTACTTC. Translation gives CASSEIAGGLGTQYF.

The J gene is TRBJ1-4, the V gene TRBV18; tentative D call: TRBD1 (5 bases). Per the germline V gene, CDR1 is KGHSH and CDR2 is LQKENI. V lost 6 bases and J lost 7, with 18 bases in between. The CDR3 extends over 15 amino acids. The CDR3: CASSIMGQGGEKLFF. CDR3 coding DNA: TGTGCCAGCTCCATTATGGGGCAGGGTGGTGAAAAACTGTTTTTT.

This clone was found once. The chain employs TRBV7-2 and TRBJ2-3, with 9 bases lining up with TRBD2. Germline values: CDR1 SGHTA, CDR2 FQGNSA. Trimming took 5 bases from V and 5 from J; bases not matched to a gene: 11. This CDR3 spans 16 amino acids. The CDR3 here is CASSGLAGRVVDTQYF. The CDR3 region has the DNA TGTGCCAGCAGCGGCCTAGCGGGACGTGTTGTAGATACGCAGTATTTT.

The chain employs TRBV18 and TRBJ2-3; TRBD2 matches 8 bases. Trimming took 2 bases from V and 6 from J; bases not matched to a gene: 4. This CDR3 spans 14 amino acids. In germline, CDR1 is KGHSH, CDR2 LQKENI. DNA for the CDR3: TGTGCCAGCTCACCAAGGGCTAGCGGGGATACGCAGTATTTT. Its translation: CASSPRASGDTQYF.

This clone has more than one count but fewer than ten. The V gene is TRBV2, the J gene TRBJ1-3; 9 bases match TRBD1. After removal of 2 bases from V and 2 bases from J, the junction contained 1 base not matched to a gene. There are 15 residues in the CDR3. Germline CDR1 SNHLY, CDR2 FYNNEI. The CDR3 loop is CASSERQGAGNTIYF. The CDR3 DNA reads as TGTGCCAGCAGTGAAAGACAGGGGGCTGGAAACACCATATATTTT.

The gene calls are TRBV30 and TRBJ1-4, with 8 bases matching TRBD1. CDR1 and CDR2 (germline): GTSNPN, SVGIG (reference sequence). CDR3 length equals 13 residues. Germline trimming cut 3 bases from V and 8 bases from J; bases unmatched to any gene: 5. The CDR3 nucleotides read TGTGCCTGGAGGTTACCAGGGGGCGAAAAACTGTTTTTT. This encodes CAWRLPGGEKLFF.

The chain links TRBV19 to TRBJ2-6, with TRBD1 identical over 11 bases. This CDR3 has 17 residues. In germline, CDR1 is LNHDA, CDR2 SQIVND (reference sequence). J was trimmed by 0 bases and V by 4 bases; bases with no gene match: 2. The CDR3 region has the DNA TGTGCCAGTAGTAGGGGACAGGGGGGCTCTGGGGCCAACGTCCTGACTTTC. The encoded protein is CASSRGQGGSGANVLTF.

The genes are TRBV6-6 and TRBJ1-2; 7 positions agree with TRBD1. Trimming took 4 bases from V and 5 from J; bases not matched to a gene: 4. CDR1 and CDR2 (germline): MNHNY, SVGAGI (reference sequence). The CDR3 extends over 13 amino acids. CDR3 in DNA: TGTGCCAGCAGTTCGGACAGGTCATATGGCTACACCTTC. This codes for CASSSDRSYGYTF.

This rearrangement joins TRBV7-9 to TRBJ2-3; maybe TRBD1 (5 bases). V shed 0 bases and J shed 0 bases, with 10 bases lying between them. Per the germline V gene, CDR1 is SEHNR and CDR2 is FQNEAQ (reference sequence). The CDR3 length is 16 residues. The CDR3 sequence is CASSLAPDSSTDTQYF. The CDR3, as DNA: TGTGCCAGCAGCTTAGCCCCCGACAGCAGCACAGATACGCAGTATTTT. The complete variable domain, with remaining parts taken from reference TRBV7-9 and TRBJ2-3, reads DTGVSQNPRHKITKRGQNVTFRCDPISEHNRLYWYRQTLGQGPEFLTYFQNEAQLEKSRLLSDRFSAERPKGSFSTLEIQRTEQGDSAMYLCASSLAPDSSTDTQYFGPGTRLTVL.

The rearrangement links TRBV29-1 to TRBJ1-1; maybe TRBD1 (6 bases). With 4 bases removed from V and 10 bases from J, the gap between germline ends came to 19 bases. This CDR3 region has 13 residues. CDR1 and CDR2 (germline): SQVTM, ANQGSEA. The CDR3 region is CSVVAGAYRGAFF. CDR3 nucleotide sequence: TGCAGCGTTGTTGCAGGGGCGTACCGGGGAGCTTTCTTT.

In this sample, this clone turned up once. The rearrangement links TRBV6-1 to TRBJ1-2, with D unresolved. Trimming left V 5 bases short and J 4 bases short, with 14 bases between. Germline values: CDR1 MNHNS, CDR2 SASEGT. The CDR3 runs to 14 residues. The CDR3 nucleotides read TGTGCCAGCAGTCAAGAACACACGATCTATGGCTACACCTTC. Its translation is CASSQEHTIYGYTF.

This clone was seen a handful of times. The chain recombines TRBV19 with TRBJ1-5; D gene uncertain. The germline V and J ends were trimmed by 3 bases and 1 base, with 7 bases remaining between them. CDR3 length: 14 amino acids. Germline lookup yields CDR1 LNHDA and CDR2 SQIVND (reference sequence). The CDR3 reads CASSISESNQPQHF. The CDR3 nucleotides are TGTGCCAGTAGTATTTCAGAAAGCAATCAGCCCCAGCATTTT.

The V and J genes are TRBV19 and TRBJ1-5, with 7 bases lining up with TRBD1. The CDR3 is 16 amino acids. Germline loops: CDR1 LNHDA, CDR2 SQIVND (reference sequence). Unmatched junction bases numbered 9, after V lost 7 bases and J lost 0 bases. The CDR3 loop is CASIRDSKDSNQPQHF. CDR3 sequence (DNA): TGTGCCAGTATTAGGGACAGCAAAGATAGCAATCAGCCCCAGCATTTT. The full variable domain, its missing parts supplied by reference TRBV19 and TRBJ1-5, is DGGITQSPKYLFRKEGQNVTLSCEQNLNHDAMYWYRQDPGQGLRLIYYSQIVNDFQKGDIAEGYSVSREKKESFPLTVTSAQKNPTAFYLCASIRDSKDSNQPQHFGDGTRLSIL.

This sequence joins TRBV5-1 and TRBJ2-7, with 10 bases that match TRBD2. The V segment lost 0 bases and the J segment 1 base; nucleotides outside the gene matches: 1. Germline-derived CDR1 and CDR2 are SGHRS and YFSETQ. The CDR3 contains 15 residues. The CDR3 DNA sequence: TGCGCCAGCAGCTTGGGGACTAGCGGTTCCTACGAGCAGTACTTC. Translated: CASSLGTSGSYEQYF.

CDR3 residues: CASSLWGGDTEAFF. Written as DNA, the CDR3 is TGTGCCAGCAGCTTGTGGGGGGGGGACACTGAAGCTTTCTTT. The chain couples TRBV5-5 to TRBJ1-1; TRBD1 might be the D (5 bases). The CDR3 is 14 amino acids. V was clipped by 1 base and J by 3 bases, with 10 bases between them. From germline, CDR1 is SGHKS and CDR2 YYEKEE (reference sequence).

This clone was seen only once. The V call is TRBV18, the J call TRBJ2-2; TRBD1 is a possible D gene (5 bases). V lost 2 bases and J lost 5, with 15 bases in between. The CDR3 totals 16 residues. The germline V gene encodes CDR1 KGHSH and CDR2 LQKENI. CDR3 residues: CASSPIGHQGTGELFF. DNA of the CDR3: TGTGCCAGCTCACCAATTGGACACCAAGGAACCGGGGAGCTGTTTTTT.